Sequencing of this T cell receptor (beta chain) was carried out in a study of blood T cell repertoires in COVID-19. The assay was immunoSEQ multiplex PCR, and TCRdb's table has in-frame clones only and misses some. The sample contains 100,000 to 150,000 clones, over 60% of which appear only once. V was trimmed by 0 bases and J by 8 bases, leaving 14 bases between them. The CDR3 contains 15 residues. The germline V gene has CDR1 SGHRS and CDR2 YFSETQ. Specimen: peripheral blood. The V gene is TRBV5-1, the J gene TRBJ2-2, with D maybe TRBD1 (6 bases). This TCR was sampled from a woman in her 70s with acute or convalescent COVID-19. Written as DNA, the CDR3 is TGCGCCAGCAGCTTGGGCGACAGGAAGTATGGGGAGCTGTTTTTT. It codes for CASSLGDRKYGELFF.